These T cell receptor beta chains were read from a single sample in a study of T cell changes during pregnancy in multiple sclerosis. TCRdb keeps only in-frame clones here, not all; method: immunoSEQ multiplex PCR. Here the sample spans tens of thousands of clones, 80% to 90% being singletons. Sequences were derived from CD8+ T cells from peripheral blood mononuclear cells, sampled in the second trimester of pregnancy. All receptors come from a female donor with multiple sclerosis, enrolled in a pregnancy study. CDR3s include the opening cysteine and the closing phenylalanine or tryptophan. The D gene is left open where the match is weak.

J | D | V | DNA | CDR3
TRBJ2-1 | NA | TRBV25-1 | TGTGCCATCACGAGAGGGGGAATTGGGGGGGGGCAGTTCTTC | CAITRGGIGGGQFF
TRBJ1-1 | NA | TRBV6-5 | TGTGCCAGCAGTGCTCAGGGGACTGAAGCTTTCTTT | CASSAQGTEAFF
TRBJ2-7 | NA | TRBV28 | TGTGCCAGCAGTTTGTCGGGATACGAGCAGTACTTC | CASSLSGYEQYF
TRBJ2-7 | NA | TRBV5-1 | TGCGCCAGCAGCCCGACAGCCGAATTCACCTACGAGCAGTACTTC | CASSPTAEFTYEQYF
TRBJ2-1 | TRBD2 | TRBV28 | TGTGCCAGCAGTTTTTCCCCCTGGCGGGAGGCAGCCAATGAGCAGTTCTTC | CASSFSPWREAANEQFF
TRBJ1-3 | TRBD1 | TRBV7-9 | TGTGCCAGCAGGAACTCAACAGGGGTCCCGGGAAACACCATATATTTT | CASRNSTGVPGNTIYF
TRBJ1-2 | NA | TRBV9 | TGTGCCAGCAGCGTCGACGGGTATGGCTACACCTTC | CASSVDGYGYTF
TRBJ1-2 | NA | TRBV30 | TGTGCCTGGAGTCTCCCAGACTTGGTGGTTGGCTACACCTTC | CAWSLPDLVVGYTF
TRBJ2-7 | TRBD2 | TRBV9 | TGTGCCAGCAGCGTAGGGGGACTAGCGGGAGCCGAGCAGTACTTC | CASSVGGLAGAEQYF
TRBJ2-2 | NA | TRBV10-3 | TGTGCCATCAGTGAGTGGAGTAGCGGTAACACCGGGGAGCTGTTTTTT | CAISEWSSGNTGELFF